This TCR beta chain was captured in a study of blood T cell repertoires in COVID-19. Study-level information: Sites in the United States, Italy and Spain provided acute and convalescent COVID-19 samples. T cells, B-cell-depleted T cells, or PBMCs supplied cDNA or gDNA.

The CDR3 is 17 amino acids. V lost 0 bases, J lost 0 bases, and 12 bases lay in between. Per the germline V gene, CDR1 is LNHDA and CDR2 is SQIVND (reference sequence). Per the original methods: Counts of nucleated cells, estimated from reference gene primer amplification, were obtained. The data were produced by immunoSEQ multiplex PCR, yet TCRdb's version contains in-frame clones alone and is incomplete. That table supplies the V and J calls and clone size; D and trimming were determined from the DNA. The data show under 150,000 clones, with around 83% seen just once and 3.5% to 5% held by the top ten.

This receptor was taken from a human donor in a cohort sampled during active COVID-19. V gene TRBV19 combines with J gene TRBJ1-3; unclear D gene. What was sequenced was peripheral blood. The CDR3 loop is CASSIDQQRFSGNTIYF. The CDR3 DNA is TGTGCCAGTAGTATAGACCAACAGAGATTCTCTGGAAACACCATATATTTT.